These 11 T cell receptor beta chains were sequenced from one sample in a study of shared clonotypes between healthy human individuals. Only in-frame clones appear in the TCRdb table, and some are missing; sequencing was by immunoSEQ multiplex PCR. The sample yields approximately 1.1 million clones, roughly 74% seen once. The sample consisted of memory CD4+ T cells from PBMCs. The subset: CD45RA-negative fraction. The receptors derive from a man younger than 35 in good health. Some clones in this sample may be carry-over from other donors' samples.

The chain uses TRBV4-1 and TRBJ2-1; 11 bases are a match to TRBD2. V lost 0 bases, J lost 3 bases, and 4 bases stayed unmatched. The germline CDR1 and CDR2 sequences are MGHRA and YSYEKL. The CDR3 runs 17 residues. CDR3 loop: CASSQDPTSGNYNEQFF. CDR3 nucleotides: TGCGCCAGCAGCCAAGATCCGACTAGCGGGAACTACAATGAGCAGTTCTTC.

V is TRBV5-1 and J is TRBJ2-1; D may be TRBD1 (6 bases). The CDR3 sequence is 12 residues long. With 3 bases removed from V and 12 bases from J, the gap between germline ends came to 13 bases. Germline loops: CDR1 SGHRS, CDR2 YFSETQ. CDR3 amino acids: CASSWGQVPQFF. The CDR3 DNA reads TGCGCCAGCAGCTGGGGACAAGTCCCGCAGTTCTTC.

The genes are TRBV9 and TRBJ2-3, with TRBD2 matching over 8 bases. The CDR3 covers 14 residues. Germline V gene lookup returns CDR1 SGDLS and CDR2 YYNGEE. J was trimmed by 4 bases and V by 3 bases; bases with no gene match: 4. The CDR3 nucleotides are TGTGCCAGCAGCGCCGGACTAGCCCCAGATACGCAGTATTTT. It codes for CASSAGLAPDTQYF.

The rearrangement links TRBV4-1 to TRBJ2-5; maybe TRBD2 (7 bases). V shed 4 bases and J shed 1 base, with 19 bases lying between them. Germline V CDR1 and CDR2: MGHRA, YSYEKL. The CDR3 is 17 residues long. The CDR3 loop reads CASSPSPAGAPQETQYF. DNA for the CDR3: TGCGCCAGCAGCCCCTCCCCGGCGGGGGCACCCCAAGAGACCCAGTACTTC.

The rearrangement uses TRBV28 and TRBJ1-1; D unclear. The CDR3 has 15 residues. Germline V CDR1 and CDR2: MDHEN, SYDVKM. V was cut by 6 bases and J by 4 bases, with 18 bases left in between. The CDR3 sequence: CASRLSLAGSTEAFF. As DNA, the CDR3 is TGTGCCAGCAGACTAAGTCTAGCCGGTAGCACTGAAGCTTTCTTT.

This sequence joins TRBV7-2 and TRBJ1-4, with TRBD1 matching over 8 bases. The V gene's germline CDR1 is SGHTA and CDR2 FQGNSA. The length of the CDR3 is 13 residues. V trimming: 4 bases; J trimming: 8 bases; junction bases outside the gene matches: 3. The CDR3 loop reads CASSYRTGEKLFF. DNA for the CDR3: TGTGCCAGCAGCTACCGGACAGGGGAAAAACTGTTTTTT. Looking up the rest from reference TRBV7-2 and TRBJ1-4 gives the full variable domain: GAGVSQSPSNKVTEKGKDVELRCDPISGHTALYWYRQSLGQGLEFLIYFQGNSAPDKSGLPSDRFSAERTGGSVSTLTIQRTQQEDSAVYLCASSYRTGEKLFFGSGTQLSVL.

In this sample, this clone turned up a few times. The rearrangement links TRBV18 to TRBJ2-3; tentative D call: TRBD1 (5 bases). This CDR3 has 15 residues. V was clipped by 2 bases and J by 6 bases, with 15 bases between them. Looked up from germline, CDR1 is KGHSH and CDR2 is LQKENI. CDR3 region: CASSPFAGYRDTQYF. CDR3 coding DNA: TGTGCCAGCTCACCATTCGCAGGGTATCGGGATACGCAGTATTTT.

The J gene is TRBJ2-3, the V gene TRBV7-2; 7 nucleotides match TRBD2. The CDR3 length is 15 residues. V lost 3 bases to trimming and J lost 3 bases; unmatched junction nucleotides: 6. Germline CDR1 and CDR2: SGHTA and FQGNSA. In DNA, the CDR3 is TGTGCCAGCAGCTTCGCCCTCGGGGGGACAGATACGCAGTATTTT. As protein: CASSFALGGTDTQYF.

V is TRBV28 and J is TRBJ2-7; D is possibly TRBD2 (5 bases). The CDR3 is made up of 14 amino acids. V was shortened by 5 bases and J by 2 bases, with 13 bases between the two germline ends. In germline, CDR1 is MDHEN, CDR2 SYDVKM. CDR3 region: CASSRGLATYEQYF. The CDR3 DNA follows: TGTGCCAGCAGTCGAGGACTTGCAACCTACGAGCAGTACTTC.

This chain links TRBV30 with TRBJ2-7, with 10 bases that match TRBD2. The CDR3 is made up of 16 amino acids. J was trimmed by 2 bases and V by 4 bases; bases with no gene match: 11. CDR1 and CDR2 (germline): GTSNPN, SVGIG (reference sequence). The CDR3 sequence: CAWKSRSSGSPYEQYF. For the CDR3, the DNA is TGTGCCTGGAAAAGCCGCTCTAGCGGGAGCCCCTACGAGCAGTACTTC.

V and J are TRBV28 and TRBJ2-3; no reliable D call. Germline V gene data show CDR1 as MDHEN and CDR2 as SYDVKM. This CDR3 region has 12 residues. Trimming left V 1 base short and J 9 bases short, with 8 bases between. CDR3 sequence (DNA): TGTGCCAGCAGTTTATCGTTAGGCACGCAGTATTTT. This gives the protein CASSLSLGTQYF.